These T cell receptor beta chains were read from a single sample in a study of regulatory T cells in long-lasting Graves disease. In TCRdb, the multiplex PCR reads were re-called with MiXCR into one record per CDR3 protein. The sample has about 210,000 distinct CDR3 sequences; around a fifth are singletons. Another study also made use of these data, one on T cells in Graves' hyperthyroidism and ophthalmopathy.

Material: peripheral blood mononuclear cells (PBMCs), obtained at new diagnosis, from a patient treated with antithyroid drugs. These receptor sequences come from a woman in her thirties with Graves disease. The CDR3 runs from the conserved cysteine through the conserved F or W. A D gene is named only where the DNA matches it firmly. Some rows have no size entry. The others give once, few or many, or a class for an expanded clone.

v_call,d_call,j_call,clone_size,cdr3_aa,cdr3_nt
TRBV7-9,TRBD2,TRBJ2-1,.,CASSGAGVGEQFF,TGTGCCAGCAGCGGGGCGGGGGTCGGTGAGCAGTTCTTC
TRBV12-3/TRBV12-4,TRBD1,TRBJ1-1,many,CASSRTGGVNTEAFF,TGTGCCAGCAGTAGGACAGGTGGCGTTAACACTGAAGCTTTCTTT
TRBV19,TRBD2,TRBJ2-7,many,CASSIGLAGGYEQYF,TGTGCCAGTAGTATTGGACTAGCGGGAGGGTACGAGCAGTACTTC
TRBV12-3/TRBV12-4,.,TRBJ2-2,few,CASSLLEGGRGNTGELFF,TGTGCCAGCAGTTTGTTGGAGGGGGGTAGAGGGAACACCGGGGAGCTGTTTTTT
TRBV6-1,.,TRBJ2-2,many,CASSLKSVGNTGELFF,TGTGCCAGCAGCCTGAAGTCTGTCGGCAACACCGGGGAGCTGTTTTTT
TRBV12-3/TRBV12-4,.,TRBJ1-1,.,CASSYDRSHEAFF,TGTGCCAGCAGCTATGACAGGTCTCATGAAGCTTTCTTT
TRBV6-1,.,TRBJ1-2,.,CASTNRDTSFYGYTF,TGTGCCAGCACCAACCGGGACACGAGTTTCTATGGCTACACCTTC
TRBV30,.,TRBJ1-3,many,CAWRTGSGNTIYF,TGTGCCTGGAGGACAGGATCTGGAAACACCATATATTTT
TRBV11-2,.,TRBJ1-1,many,CASSSLRNTKEAFF,TGTGCCAGCAGCTCACTCCGAAATACCAAAGAAGCTTTCTTT
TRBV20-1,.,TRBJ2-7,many,CSAGGGKGHEQYF,TGCAGTGCGGGGGGGGGCAAAGGCCACGAGCAGTACTTC
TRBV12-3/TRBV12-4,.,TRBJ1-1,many,CASSLEGRNTEAFF,TGTGCCAGCAGTTTGGAGGGGCGGAACACTGAAGCTTTCTTT
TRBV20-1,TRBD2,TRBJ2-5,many,CSANRPGLAGVPGETQYF,TGCAGTGCTAACCGTCCTGGACTAGCGGGAGTCCCGGGGGAGACCCAGTACTTC
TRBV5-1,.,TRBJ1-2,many,CASSLGLTIYGYTF,TGCGCCAGCAGCTTGGGGCTGACCATCTATGGCTACACCTTC
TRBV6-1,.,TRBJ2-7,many,CASSDGGLGQNF,TGTGCCAGCAGTGATGGTGGGCTAGGCCAGAACTTC
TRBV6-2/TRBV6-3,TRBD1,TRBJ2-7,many,CASSLGQGGYEQYF,TGTGCCAGCAGTCTAGGACAGGGGGGCTACGAGCAGTACTTC
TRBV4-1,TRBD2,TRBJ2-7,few,CASSHLAEGSYEQYF,TGCGCCAGCAGCCACCTAGCGGAGGGCTCCTACGAGCAGTACTTC
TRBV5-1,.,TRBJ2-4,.,CASSPLPGGDIQYF,TGCGCCAGCAGCCCGCTACCCGGAGGAGACATTCAGTACTTC
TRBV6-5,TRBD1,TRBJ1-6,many,CASSYSGQGAPDNSPLHF,TGTGCCAGCAGTTACTCGGGGCAGGGGGCACCCGATAATTCACCCCTCCACTTT
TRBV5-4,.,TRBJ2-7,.,CASSPGQSYEQYF,TGTGCCAGCAGCCCTGGACAGTCCTACGAGCAGTACTTC
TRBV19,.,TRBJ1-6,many,CASSIRDDSPLHF,TGTGCCAGTAGTATTCGGGACGATTCACCCCTCCACTTT
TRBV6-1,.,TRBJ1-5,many,CASSGGVQVGPNQPQHF,TGTGCCAGCAGTGGGGGGGTACAGGTTGGTCCCAATCAGCCCCAGCATTTT
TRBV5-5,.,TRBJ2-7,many,CASAYPAGADEQYF,TGTGCCAGCGCCTATCCCGCGGGGGCGGACGAGCAGTACTTC
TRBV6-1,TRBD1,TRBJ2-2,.,CASSESGTVATGELFF,TGTGCCAGCAGTGAGTCCGGGACAGTTGCCACCGGGGAGCTGTTTTTT
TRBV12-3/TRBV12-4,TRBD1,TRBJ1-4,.,CASRISTGGEKLFF,TGTGCCAGCAGAATAAGTACAGGGGGTGAAAAACTGTTTTTT
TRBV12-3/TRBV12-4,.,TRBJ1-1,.,CASSLREDTEAFF,TGTGCCAGCAGTTTACGGGAGGACACTGAAGCTTTCTTT
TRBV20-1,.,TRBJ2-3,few,CSARSRAAVYGDTQYF,TGCAGTGCTAGGTCGAGGGCCGCTGTGTACGGAGATACGCAGTATTTT
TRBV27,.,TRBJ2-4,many,CASSLRLEGIQYF,TGTGCCAGCAGTTTAAGACTAGAGGGCATTCAGTACTTC
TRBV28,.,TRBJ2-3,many,CASSLWDTQYF,TGTGCCAGCAGCTTGTGGGATACGCAGTATTTT
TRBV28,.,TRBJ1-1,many,CASSADPPGAEAFF,TGTGCCAGCAGTGCAGACCCTCCGGGGGCTGAAGCTTTCTTT
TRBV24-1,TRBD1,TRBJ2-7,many,CATSAPGTGLNYEQYF,TGTGCCACCAGCGCGCCGGGGACAGGGCTAAACTACGAGCAGTACTTC
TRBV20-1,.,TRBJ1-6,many,CSARESSYNSPLHF,TGCAGTGCTAGGGAAAGCTCCTATAATTCACCCCTCCACTTT
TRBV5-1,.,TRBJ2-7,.,CASSRGPRYEQYF,TGCGCCAGCAGCCGGGGTCCACGCTACGAGCAGTACTTC